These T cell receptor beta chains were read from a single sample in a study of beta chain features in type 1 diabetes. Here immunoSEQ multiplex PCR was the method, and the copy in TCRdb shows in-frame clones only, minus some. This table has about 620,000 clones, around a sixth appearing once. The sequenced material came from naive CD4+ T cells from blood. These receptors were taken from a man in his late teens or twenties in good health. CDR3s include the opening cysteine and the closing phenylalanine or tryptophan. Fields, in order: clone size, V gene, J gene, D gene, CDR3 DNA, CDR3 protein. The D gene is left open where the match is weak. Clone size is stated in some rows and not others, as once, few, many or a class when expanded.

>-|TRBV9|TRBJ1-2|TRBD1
TGTGCCAGCAGCGCCCTCCGGGACAGGGGCGGCTACACCTTC
CASSALRDRGGYTF
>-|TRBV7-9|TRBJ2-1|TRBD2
TGTGCCAGCAGCTTAGTTGTGCGGGAGGGCGAGGATGAGCAGTTCTTC
CASSLVVREGEDEQFF
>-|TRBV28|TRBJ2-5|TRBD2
TGTGCCAGCTACGGGGTAGCGGGAGTGAGAGAGACCCAGTACTTC
CASYGVAGVRETQYF
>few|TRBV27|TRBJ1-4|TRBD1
TGTGCCAGCAGCCTCAAGGTCCGGACAGGGGGTGGAAAACTGTTTTTT
CASSLKVRTGGGKLFF
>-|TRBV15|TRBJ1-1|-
TGTGCCACCAGCAGAGATCTGAAGAACACTGAAGCTTTCTTT
CATSRDLKNTEAFF
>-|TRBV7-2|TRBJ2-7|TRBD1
TGTGCCAGCAGCCCCCGAGGACAGGGAACCTACGAGCAGTACTTC
CASSPRGQGTYEQYF
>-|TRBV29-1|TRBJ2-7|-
TGCAGCGTCGCTTATGACAGCTACGAGCAGTACTTC
CSVAYDSYEQYF
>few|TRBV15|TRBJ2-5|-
TGTGCCACCAGCAGAGACCCCCAGGGAAGGGAGACCCAGTACTTC
CATSRDPQGRETQYF
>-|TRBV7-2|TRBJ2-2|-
TGTGCCAGCAGCTTAGGACGAGGGGTGAGGGAGCTGTTTTTT
CASSLGRGVRELFF
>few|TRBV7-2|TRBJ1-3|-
TGTGCCAGCAGCTTTGTAGGAGGAAACACCATATATTTT
CASSFVGGNTIYF
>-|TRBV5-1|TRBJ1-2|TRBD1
TGCGCCAGCAGCTACGGACAGGGGGTGTATGGCTACACCTTC
CASSYGQGVYGYTF
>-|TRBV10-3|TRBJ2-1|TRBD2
TGTGCCATCACACGGACTAGCGGGTACAATGAGCAGTTCTTC
CAITRTSGYNEQFF
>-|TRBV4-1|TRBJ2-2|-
TGCGCCAGCAGCCAGCTGAGGGGTGGCACCGGGGAGCTGTTTTTT
CASSQLRGGTGELFF
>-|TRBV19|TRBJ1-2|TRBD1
TGTGCCAGTAGATGGGGACAGGCTTATGGCTACACCTTC
CASRWGQAYGYTF
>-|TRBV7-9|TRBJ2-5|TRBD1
TGTGCCAGCAGCTCGGGAGCAGGGGGCGCTTACCAAGAGACCCAGTACTTC
CASSSGAGGAYQETQYF
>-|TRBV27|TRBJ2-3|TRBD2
TGTGCCAGCAGTTTAGGGACTAGCGGGGCCGCAACGCAGTATTTT
CASSLGTSGAATQYF
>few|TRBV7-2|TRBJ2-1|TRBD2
TGTGCCAGCAGCCTCCCCCGGCGGCGCGGGAGGGGCTACAATGAGCAGTTCTTC
CASSLPRRRGRGYNEQFF
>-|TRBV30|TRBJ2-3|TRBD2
TGTGCCTCCCCTACTAGCGGGGTGGCAGATACGCAGTATTTT
CASPTSGVADTQYF
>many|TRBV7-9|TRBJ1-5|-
TGTGCCAGCAGCAACAGAGATCAGCCCCAGCATTTT
CASSNRDQPQHF
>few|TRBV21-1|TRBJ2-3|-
TGTGCCAGCAGCGGAGGGACAGGGTCTAGCACAGATACGCAGTATTTT
CASSGGTGSSTDTQYF
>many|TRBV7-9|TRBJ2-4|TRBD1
TGTGCCAGCAGCCCGGGACAGGGACGTTTAGTGTACTTC
CASSPGQGRLVYF
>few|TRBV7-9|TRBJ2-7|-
TGTGCCAGCAGCTTTGCCCAGCCGTCCGAGCAGTACTTC
CASSFAQPSEQYF
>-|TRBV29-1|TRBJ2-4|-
TGCAGCGTTGAGGAGGCTGCCAAAAACATTCAGTACTTC
CSVEEAAKNIQYF
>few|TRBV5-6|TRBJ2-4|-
TGTGCCAGCAGCACTGGACTGTTGCTAGCCAAAAACATTCAGTACTTC
CASSTGLLLAKNIQYF
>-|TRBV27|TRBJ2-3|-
TGTGCCAGCAGCGCGGGACAAGCTTTCACAGATACGCAGTATTTT
CASSAGQAFTDTQYF
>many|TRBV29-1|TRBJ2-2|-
TGCAGCGTTGATGGGCGGACTCACACCGGGGAGCTGTTTTTT
CSVDGRTHTGELFF
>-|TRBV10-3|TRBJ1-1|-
TGTGCCATCAGTGAGTCCGGGAGGAACACTGAAGCTTTCTTT
CAISESGRNTEAFF
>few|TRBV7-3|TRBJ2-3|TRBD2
TGTGCCAGCAGCTTAAGAGGAGGACTAGCGGGAGTTTCAGATACGCAGTATTTT
CASSLRGGLAGVSDTQYF
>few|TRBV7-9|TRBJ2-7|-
TGTGCCAGCAGCTCGAGGACAGCAAGCGAGCAGTACTTC
CASSSRTASEQYF
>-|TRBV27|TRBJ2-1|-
TGTGCCAGCAGTTTCCTCCGCGGGTTCTACAATGAGCAGTTCTTC
CASSFLRGFYNEQFF
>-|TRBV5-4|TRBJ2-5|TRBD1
TGTGCCAGCAGAGGACAGGGCGGAGAGACCCAGTACTTC
CASRGQGGETQYF
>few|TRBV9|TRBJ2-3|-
TGTGCCAGCAGCGTAGCTCAACGGGGCACAGATACGCAGTATTTT
CASSVAQRGTDTQYF
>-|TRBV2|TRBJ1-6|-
TGTGCCAGCAGTGAAGGACGGAGTACACCCCTCCACTTT
CASSEGRSTPLHF
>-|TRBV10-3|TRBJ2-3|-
TGTGCCATCAGTGGGGTTGGGAGCACAGATACGCAGTATTTT
CAISGVGSTDTQYF
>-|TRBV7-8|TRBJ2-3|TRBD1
TGTGCCAGCAGCTTAGCGCGTGACAGGGAGTCAGATACGCAGTATTTT
CASSLARDRESDTQYF
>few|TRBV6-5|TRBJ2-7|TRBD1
TGTGCCAGCAGGACAGGGGTCACCTACGAGCAGTACTTC
CASRTGVTYEQYF
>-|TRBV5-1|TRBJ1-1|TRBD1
TGCGCCAGCAGCGGTCGGACAGGGGGCGCGTCTGAAGCTTTCTTT
CASSGRTGGASEAFF
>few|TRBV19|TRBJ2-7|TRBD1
TGTGCCAGTAGTTCCCGGGACAGGGGCTACGAGCAGTACTTC
CASSSRDRGYEQYF
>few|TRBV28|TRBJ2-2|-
TGTGCCAGCAGTTTCCTAATGGACAGCGCGAACACCGGGGAGCTGTTTTTT
CASSFLMDSANTGELFF